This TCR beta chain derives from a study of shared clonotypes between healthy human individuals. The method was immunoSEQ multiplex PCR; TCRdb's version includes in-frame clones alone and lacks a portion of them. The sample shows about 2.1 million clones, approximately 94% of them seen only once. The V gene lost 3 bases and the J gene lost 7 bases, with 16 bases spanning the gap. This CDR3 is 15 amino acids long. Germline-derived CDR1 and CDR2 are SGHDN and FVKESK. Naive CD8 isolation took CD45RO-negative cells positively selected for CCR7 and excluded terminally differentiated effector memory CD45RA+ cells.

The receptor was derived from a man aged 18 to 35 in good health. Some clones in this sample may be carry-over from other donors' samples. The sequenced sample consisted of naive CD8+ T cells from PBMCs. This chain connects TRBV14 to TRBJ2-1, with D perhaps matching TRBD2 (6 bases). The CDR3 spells CASSQGGAVWNEQFF. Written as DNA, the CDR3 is TGTGCCAGCAGCCAGGGCGGGGCCGTGTGGAATGAGCAGTTCTTC.